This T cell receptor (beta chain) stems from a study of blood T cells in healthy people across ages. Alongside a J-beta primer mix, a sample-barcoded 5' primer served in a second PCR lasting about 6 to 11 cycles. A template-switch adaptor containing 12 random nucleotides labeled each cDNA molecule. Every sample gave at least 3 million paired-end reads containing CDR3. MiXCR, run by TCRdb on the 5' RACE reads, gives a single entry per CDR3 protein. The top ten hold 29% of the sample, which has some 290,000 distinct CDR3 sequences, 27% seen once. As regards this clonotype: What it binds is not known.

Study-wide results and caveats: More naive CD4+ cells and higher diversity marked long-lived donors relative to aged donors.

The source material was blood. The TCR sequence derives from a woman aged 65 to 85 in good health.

The CDR3 loop is CSAKDTGTLKGEAFF. The CDR3 nucleotides read TGCAGCGCCAAAGACACCGGGACGCTAAAAGGTGAAGCTTTCTTT. The genes are TRBV29-1 and TRBJ1-1; a weak D match, TRBD1 (5 bases). The ends were cut back, 7 bases at V and 7 bases at J, with 25 bases in the middle. Per the germline V gene, CDR1 is SQVTM and CDR2 is ANQGSEA. The CDR3 extends over 15 amino acids.